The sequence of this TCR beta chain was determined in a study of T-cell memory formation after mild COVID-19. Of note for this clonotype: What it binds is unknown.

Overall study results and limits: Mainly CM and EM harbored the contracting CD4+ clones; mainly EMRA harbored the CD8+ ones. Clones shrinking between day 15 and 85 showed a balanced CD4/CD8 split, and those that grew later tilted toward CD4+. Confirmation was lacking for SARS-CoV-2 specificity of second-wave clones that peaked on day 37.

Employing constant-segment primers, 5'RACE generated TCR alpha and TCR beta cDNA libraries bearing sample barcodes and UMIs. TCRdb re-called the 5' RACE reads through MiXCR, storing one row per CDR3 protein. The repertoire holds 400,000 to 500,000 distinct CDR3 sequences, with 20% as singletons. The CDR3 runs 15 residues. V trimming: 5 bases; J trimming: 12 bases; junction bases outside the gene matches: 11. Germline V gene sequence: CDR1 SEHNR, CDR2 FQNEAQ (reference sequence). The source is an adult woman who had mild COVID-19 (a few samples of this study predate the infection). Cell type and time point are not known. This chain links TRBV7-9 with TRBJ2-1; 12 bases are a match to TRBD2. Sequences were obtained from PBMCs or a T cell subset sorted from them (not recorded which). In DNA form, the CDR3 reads TGTGCCAGCAGCCTCGGGACTAGCGGGCCCCAAGGGCAGTTCTTC. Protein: CASSLGTSGPQGQFF.